Listed below are T cell receptor beta chains from one sample, sequenced in a study of sequential checkpoint blockade in melanoma. Method: immunoSEQ multiplex PCR; TCRdb's copy keeps in-frame clones and lacks some. The table has around 18,000 clones, around 76% seen once. The sample here was CD8+ T cells sorted from blood (inferred from file names), taken from a patient given nivolumab and ipilimumab in sequence. These receptors were obtained from a human donor with melanoma. Both conserved end residues are part of each CDR3. The order of the fields is clone size, CDR3 length, D gene, V gene, J gene, CDR3 protein, CDR3 DNA. The D gene is left open where the match is weak. Expanded clones are given a class, and other clones once, few, many or no size at all.

clone size: few; CDR3 length: 15; D gene: .; V gene: TRBV19; J gene: TRBJ1-1; CDR3 protein: CASSIVLRQYTEAFF; CDR3 DNA: TGTGCCAGTAGTATAGTTTTGAGACAATACACTGAAGCTTTCTTT
clone size: few; CDR3 length: 15; D gene: .; V gene: TRBV21-1; J gene: TRBJ2-3; CDR3 protein: CASSKVRVSTDTQYF; CDR3 DNA: TGTGCCAGCAGCAAAGTGCGGGTTAGCACAGATACGCAGTATTTT
clone size: .; CDR3 length: 15; D gene: .; V gene: TRBV27; J gene: TRBJ2-1; CDR3 protein: CASSLRQSSYNEQFF; CDR3 DNA: TGTGCCAGCAGTCTCCGACAGAGCTCCTACAATGAGCAGTTCTTC
clone size: .; CDR3 length: 14; D gene: .; V gene: TRBV28; J gene: TRBJ2-3; CDR3 protein: CASSFVSGSDTQYF; CDR3 DNA: TGTGCCAGCAGTTTCGTCTCGGGTTCAGATACGCAGTATTTT
clone size: .; CDR3 length: 16; D gene: TRBD2; V gene: TRBV6-6; J gene: TRBJ2-7; CDR3 protein: CASSQTSGRYSYEQYF; CDR3 DNA: TGTGCCAGCAGCCAAACTAGCGGGAGGTACTCCTACGAGCAGTACTTC
clone size: .; CDR3 length: 18; D gene: .; V gene: TRBV2; J gene: TRBJ2-7; CDR3 protein: CASSEAGGSIFGSYEQYF; CDR3 DNA: TGTGCCAGCAGTGAAGCCGGAGGGTCCATCTTTGGCTCCTACGAGCAGTACTTC
clone size: .; CDR3 length: 13; D gene: .; V gene: TRBV7-9; J gene: TRBJ2-1; CDR3 protein: CASTVGGHNEQFF; CDR3 DNA: TGTGCCAGCACCGTCGGGGGGCACAATGAGCAGTTCTTC
clone size: once; CDR3 length: 16; D gene: .; V gene: TRBV27; J gene: TRBJ1-4; CDR3 protein: CASRPGREDVREKLFF; CDR3 DNA: TGTGCCAGCAGGCCTGGGAGAGAGGACGTCCGGGAAAAACTGTTTTTT
clone size: .; CDR3 length: 16; D gene: .; V gene: TRBV7-8; J gene: TRBJ1-6; CDR3 protein: CASSSSGSSYNSPLHF; CDR3 DNA: TGTGCCAGCAGCTCGTCCGGGAGCTCCTATAATTCACCCCTCCACTTT
clone size: .; CDR3 length: 13; D gene: TRBD1; V gene: TRBV28; J gene: TRBJ2-7; CDR3 protein: CASRGTATYEQYF; CDR3 DNA: TGTGCCAGCAGGGGGACAGCCACCTACGAGCAGTACTTC
clone size: .; CDR3 length: 12; D gene: .; V gene: TRBV9; J gene: TRBJ2-4; CDR3 protein: CASSGEGDIQYF; CDR3 DNA: TGTGCCAGCAGTGGGGAGGGGGACATTCAGTACTTC
clone size: .; CDR3 length: 15; D gene: TRBD2; V gene: TRBV5-4; J gene: TRBJ2-5; CDR3 protein: CASSPGLAVKETQYF; CDR3 DNA: TGTGCCAGCAGCCCGGGACTAGCGGTTAAAGAGACCCAGTACTTC
clone size: .; CDR3 length: 15; D gene: TRBD1; V gene: TRBV11-3; J gene: TRBJ2-7; CDR3 protein: CASSSRTGEAYEQYF; CDR3 DNA: TGTGCCAGCAGCTCTCGGACAGGGGAAGCCTACGAGCAGTACTTC
clone size: few; CDR3 length: 14; D gene: .; V gene: TRBV19; J gene: TRBJ2-2; CDR3 protein: CASSIVAGSGELFF; CDR3 DNA: TGTGCCAGTAGTATAGTGGCAGGGTCCGGGGAGCTGTTTTTT
clone size: .; CDR3 length: 16; D gene: TRBD2; V gene: TRBV4-2; J gene: TRBJ2-3; CDR3 protein: CASSQGLAGGPDTQYF; CDR3 DNA: TGTGCCAGCAGCCAAGGACTAGCGGGGGGACCAGATACGCAGTATTTT
clone size: .; CDR3 length: 14; D gene: .; V gene: TRBV6-4; J gene: TRBJ1-1; CDR3 protein: CASSDSESPNEAFF; CDR3 DNA: TGTGCCAGCAGTGACTCAGAGAGTCCAAACGAAGCTTTCTTT
clone size: .; CDR3 length: 14; D gene: TRBD1; V gene: TRBV27; J gene: TRBJ1-5; CDR3 protein: CASSPGQGFQPQHF; CDR3 DNA: TGTGCCAGCAGTCCGGGACAGGGGTTTCAGCCCCAGCATTTT